A single sample is the source of the 2 T cell receptor beta chains below, sequenced in a study of blood T cell repertoires in COVID-19. The table came from immunoSEQ multiplex PCR; TCRdb's copy has only in-frame clones and leaves some out. Seen here are nearly 250,000 clones, approximately 86% observed once, and the top ten hold approximately 1.5%. The sequenced material came from peripheral blood. These TCRs come from a woman aged 55-69 years who had recovered from COVID-19.

This chain joins TRBV7-9 and TRBJ2-3; perhaps TRBD1 as D (6 bases). The CDR3 has 14 amino acids. V lost 3 bases and J 2 bases, leaving 9 bases between the germline ends. Germline CDR1 and CDR2: SEHNR and FQNEAQ (reference sequence). This CDR3 reads CASSLGAYTDTQYF. The CDR3 DNA follows: TGTGCCAGCAGCTTGGGGGCATACACAGATACGCAGTATTTT.

CDR3 amino acids: CASSLGGRYNEQFF. The CDR3 DNA reads TGTGCCAGCAGCCTCGGGGGACGATACAATGAGCAGTTCTTC. The chain links TRBV7-3 to TRBJ2-1, with D perhaps matching TRBD2 (6 bases). CDR3 length: 14 residues. Germline loops: CDR1 SGHTA, CDR2 FQGTGA. V shed 5 bases and J shed 4 bases, with 12 bases lying between them.